The 13 T cell receptor beta chains given below trace back to one sample, sequenced in a study of T cell responses to AZD1222 COVID-19 vaccine. Here immunoSEQ multiplex PCR was the method, and the copy in TCRdb shows in-frame clones only, minus some. Here the sample spans 150,000 to 200,000 clones, more than 80% being singletons. The sample in question was peripheral blood, obtained 28 days after the second dose of the MenACWY control vaccine. The receptor source for this set is an adult who received the MenACWY meningococcal vaccine as a control.

This clone was observed a few times. CDR3 in DNA: TGTGCCAGCAGCGTAGGTACTAGCGGGAATTGGGATACGCAGTATTTT. Protein: CASSVGTSGNWDTQYF. V usage is TRBV9 and J usage is TRBJ2-3; TRBD2 matches at 10 bases. Losses at the gene ends were 0 bases for V and 6 bases for J; bases not matched to a gene: 7. Germline V CDR1 and CDR2: SGDLS, YYNGEE. CDR3 size: 16 residues.

The genes are TRBV9 and TRBJ2-7; 8 bases line up with TRBD1. The CDR3 length is 14 residues. Germline CDR1 and CDR2: SGDLS and YYNGEE. The ends lost 2 bases at V and 3 bases at J; junction bases unmatched: 4. CDR3 in DNA: TGTGCCAGCAGCGTTTGGGACAGGAGCTACGAGCAGTACTTC. As protein: CASSVWDRSYEQYF.

V gene TRBV10-3 combines with J gene TRBJ2-7; 9 bases are shared with TRBD1. With V trimmed by 6 bases and J by 3 bases, 6 bases remained unmatched. Germline V lookup: CDR1 ENHRY, CDR2 SYGVKD. The CDR3 loop spans 14 amino acids. CDR3 sequence reads: CAISRDRDIYEQYF. Written as DNA, the CDR3 is TGTGCCATCAGCCGGGACAGGGATATCTACGAGCAGTACTTC.

This clone was found once. The chain is built from TRBV23-1 and TRBJ1-4; 7 positions agree with TRBD1. TRBV23-1 is placed among ORFs of uncertain function. The CDR3 totals 11 residues. The junction had 1 base not matched to a gene; V was cut back by 4 bases and J by 11 bases. CDR3 DNA: TGCGCCAGCAGTCCAGGGGGGAAACTGTTTTTT. It encodes CASSPGGKLFF.

As to this clone: Other nucleotide sequences from this sample produce the same CDR3. The chain links TRBV30 to TRBJ2-7; TRBD2 matches 7 bases. The trim removed 1 base at V and 3 bases at J, leaving 0 bases unmatched. CDR1 is GTSNPN, CDR2 SVGIG, per germline (reference sequence). CDR3 length: 12 residues. CDR3 bases: TGTGCCTGGAGTGCGGGGGGCTACGAGCAGTACTTC. This encodes CAWSAGGYEQYF.

The chain links TRBV12-3 or TRBV12-4 to TRBJ2-1; TRBD1 might be the D (5 bases). Between the trimmed V and J ends, which lost 4 bases and 10 bases, there was a span of 11 bases. The CDR3 is 12 residues long. CDR3 DNA sequence: TGTGCCAGCAGTTCGGCAGGGCCGGAGCAGTTCTTC. It yields the protein CASSSAGPEQFF.

The chain joins TRBV7-2 to TRBJ2-7, with 12 bases aligning to TRBD2. CDR1 and CDR2 from the germline V gene are SGHTA and FQGNSA. This CDR3 comprises 15 residues. With V trimmed by 4 bases and J by 7 bases, 8 bases remained unmatched. The CDR3 sequence is CASSSRLAGAGEQYF. The DNA for the CDR3 is TGTGCCAGCAGCTCCCGACTAGCGGGAGCCGGGGAGCAGTACTTC.

The rearrangement links TRBV5-1 to TRBJ2-3; 12 bases align to TRBD1. The germline CDR1 and CDR2 sequences are SGHRS and YFSETQ. V trimming: 3 bases; J trimming: 0 bases; junction bases outside the gene matches: 8. This CDR3 has 18 amino acids. The CDR3 sequence is CASSSRDRGRLSTDTQYF. The CDR3 DNA reads as TGCGCCAGCAGCTCCCGGGACAGGGGGCGGTTGAGCACAGATACGCAGTATTTT.

The rearrangement links TRBV11-3 to TRBJ1-1; possible D gene TRBD1, 6 bases. Looked up from germline, CDR1 is SGHNT and CDR2 is YENEEA. The CDR3 consists of 13 residues. V shed 5 bases and J shed 1 base, with 8 bases lying between them. CDR3: CASSGQSNTEAFF. The CDR3 DNA reads as TGTGCCAGCAGCGGACAGTCGAACACTGAAGCTTTCTTT.

This sequence joins TRBV9 and TRBJ2-7, with 8 nucleotides matching TRBD2. This CDR3 is built from 13 residues. Germline CDR1 and CDR2: SGDLS and YYNGEE. V dropped 2 bases and J dropped 7; count of bases not matched to a gene: 5. The CDR3 reads CASSVGGGREQYF. CDR3 in DNA: TGTGCCAGCAGCGTTGGCGGGGGGAGGGAGCAGTACTTC.

Here the CDR3 DNA reads TGTGCCAGTAGTATCCCCTCAACTAGCGGAAACACAGATACGCAGTATTTT. Amino acids: CASSIPSTSGNTDTQYF. The chain carries TRBV19 and TRBJ2-3, with 8 bases identical to TRBD2. Unmatched junction bases numbered 10, after V lost 3 bases and J lost 2 bases. The CDR3 extends over 17 amino acids. Looked up from germline, CDR1 is LNHDA and CDR2 is SQIVND (reference sequence).

This clone was seen only once. This sequence joins TRBV10-3 and TRBJ1-2; tentatively, D is TRBD1 (5 bases). Trimming stripped 10 bases from V and 4 bases from J, with 10 bases between. CDR3 length: 11 residues. Per the germline V gene, CDR1 is ENHRY and CDR2 is SYGVKD. In nucleotides, the CDR3 is TGTGCCACCCAGGGTTCCTATGGCTACACCTTC. Amino acid sequence: CATQGSYGYTF.

This chain uses TRBV7-2 with TRBJ2-3; unclear D gene. This CDR3 has 13 residues. In germline, CDR1 is SGHTA, CDR2 FQGNSA. Between the trimmed V and J ends, which lost 4 bases and 7 bases, there was a span of 12 bases. The CDR3 coding sequence is TGTGCCAGCAGCTCCCCGCTAGAATATACGCAGTATTTT. Its protein is CASSSPLEYTQYF.